The present entry profiles one T cell receptor (beta chain) with its context. Negative isolation yielded CD8+ and CD4+ T cells; FACS enriched TEMRA cells. The V segment lost 5 bases and the J segment 4 bases; nucleotides outside the gene matches: 7. The germline V gene has CDR1 DFQATT and CDR2 SNEGSKA (reference sequence). This CDR3 is 15 amino acids long. Reverse transcription of about 0.5 to 1 ug RNA used random hexamers. Across 54 Vbeta and 13 Jbeta, TCR beta CDR3 was amplified with immunoSEQ multiplex PCR. TCRdb fed the immunoSEQ multiplex PCR reads into MiXCR, producing one record per CDR3 protein. The sample lists around 170,000 distinct CDR3 sequences; approximately 96% were seen once. The entry originates in a study of CD8 T cells in Susac syndrome.

The receptor comes from a human donor with Susac syndrome. This sequence joins TRBV20-1 and TRBJ2-1; 11 positions match TRBD2. Sequenced sample: CD4+ T cells from PBMCs. CDR3 nucleotides: TGCAGTGCTCCCTATCGACTAGCGGGGTACAATGAGCAGTTCTTC. Its translation: CSAPYRLAGYNEQFF.